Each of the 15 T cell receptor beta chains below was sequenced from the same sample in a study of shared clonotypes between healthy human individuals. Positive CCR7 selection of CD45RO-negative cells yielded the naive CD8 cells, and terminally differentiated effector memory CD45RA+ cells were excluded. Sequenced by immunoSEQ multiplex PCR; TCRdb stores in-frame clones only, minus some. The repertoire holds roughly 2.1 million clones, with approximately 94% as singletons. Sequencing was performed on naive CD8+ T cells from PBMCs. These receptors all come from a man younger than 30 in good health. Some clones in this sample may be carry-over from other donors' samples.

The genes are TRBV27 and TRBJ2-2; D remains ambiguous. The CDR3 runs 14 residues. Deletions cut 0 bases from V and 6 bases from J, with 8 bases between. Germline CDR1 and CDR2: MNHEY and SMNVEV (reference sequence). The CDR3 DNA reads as TGTGCCAGCAGTTTATCGACGGCTCCCGGGGAGCTGTTTTTT. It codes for CASSLSTAPGELFF.

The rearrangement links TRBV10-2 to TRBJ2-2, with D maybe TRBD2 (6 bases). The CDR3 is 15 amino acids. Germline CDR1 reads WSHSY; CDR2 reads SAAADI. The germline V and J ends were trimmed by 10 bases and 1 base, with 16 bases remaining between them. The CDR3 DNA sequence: TGCGCCACCCACCTAGTGGGAGGGAACACCGGGGAGCTGTTTTTT. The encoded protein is CATHLVGGNTGELFF.

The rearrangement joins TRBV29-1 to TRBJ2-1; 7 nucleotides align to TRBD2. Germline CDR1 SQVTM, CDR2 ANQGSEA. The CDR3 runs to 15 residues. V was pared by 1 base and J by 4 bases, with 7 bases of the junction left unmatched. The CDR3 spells CSVEGGRERYNEQFF. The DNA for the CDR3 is TGCAGCGTTGAAGGAGGGCGGGAGAGGTACAATGAGCAGTTCTTC.

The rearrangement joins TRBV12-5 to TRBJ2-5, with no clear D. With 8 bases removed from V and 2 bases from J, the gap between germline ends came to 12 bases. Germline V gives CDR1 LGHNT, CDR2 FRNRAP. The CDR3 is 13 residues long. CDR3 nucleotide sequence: TGTGCTAGTTCTCAAAGCAGTCAAGAGACCCAGTACTTC. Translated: CASSQSSQETQYF.

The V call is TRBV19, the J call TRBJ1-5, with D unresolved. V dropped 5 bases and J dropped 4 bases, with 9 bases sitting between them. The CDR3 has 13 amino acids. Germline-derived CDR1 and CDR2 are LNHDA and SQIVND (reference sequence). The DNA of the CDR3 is TGTGCCAGTAGTTTCCTGGGGAATCAGCCCCAGCATTTT. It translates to CASSFLGNQPQHF.

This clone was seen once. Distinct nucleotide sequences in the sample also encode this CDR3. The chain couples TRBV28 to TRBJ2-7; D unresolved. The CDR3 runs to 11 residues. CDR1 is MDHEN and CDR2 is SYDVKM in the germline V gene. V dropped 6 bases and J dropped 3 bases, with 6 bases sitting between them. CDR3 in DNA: TGTGCCAGCAGCACATACTACGAGCAGTACTTC. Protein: CASSTYYEQYF.

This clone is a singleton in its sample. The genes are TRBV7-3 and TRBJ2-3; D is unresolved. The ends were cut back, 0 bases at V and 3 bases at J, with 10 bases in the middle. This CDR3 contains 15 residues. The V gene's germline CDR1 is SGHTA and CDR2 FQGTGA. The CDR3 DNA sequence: TGTGCCAGCAGCTTAACCATGGGGAAAACAGATACGCAGTATTTT. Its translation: CASSLTMGKTDTQYF.

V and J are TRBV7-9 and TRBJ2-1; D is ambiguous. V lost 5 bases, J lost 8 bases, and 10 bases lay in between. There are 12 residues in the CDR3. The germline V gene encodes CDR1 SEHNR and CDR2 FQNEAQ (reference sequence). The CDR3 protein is CASSQHSHEQFF. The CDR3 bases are TGTGCCAGCAGCCAACACAGTCATGAGCAGTTCTTC.

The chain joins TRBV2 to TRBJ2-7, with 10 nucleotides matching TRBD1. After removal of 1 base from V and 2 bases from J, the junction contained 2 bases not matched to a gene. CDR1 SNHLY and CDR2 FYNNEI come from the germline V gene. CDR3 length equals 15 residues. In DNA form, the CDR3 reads TGTGCCAGCAGTGAAGGTGACAGGGGGCCCTACGAGCAGTACTTC. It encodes CASSEGDRGPYEQYF.

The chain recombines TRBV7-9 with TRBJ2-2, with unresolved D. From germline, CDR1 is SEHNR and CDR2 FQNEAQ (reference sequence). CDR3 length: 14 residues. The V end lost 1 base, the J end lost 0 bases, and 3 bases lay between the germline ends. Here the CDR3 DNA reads TGTGCCAGCAGCTTAGTCGCGAACACCGGGGAGCTGTTTTTT. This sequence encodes CASSLVANTGELFF.

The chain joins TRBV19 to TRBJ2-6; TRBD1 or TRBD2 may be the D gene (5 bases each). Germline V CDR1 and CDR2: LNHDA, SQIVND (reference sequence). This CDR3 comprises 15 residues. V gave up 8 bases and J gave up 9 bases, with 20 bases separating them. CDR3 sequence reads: CASSFRDGKINVLTF. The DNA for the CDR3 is TGTGCCAGTTCTTTCCGGGACGGAAAAATCAACGTCCTGACTTTC.

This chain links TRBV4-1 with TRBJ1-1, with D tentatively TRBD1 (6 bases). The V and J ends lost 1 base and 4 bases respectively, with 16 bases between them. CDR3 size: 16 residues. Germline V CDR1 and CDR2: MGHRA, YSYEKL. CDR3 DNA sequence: TGCGCCAGCAGCCAAGGTCGGCCGGGGGCGAGCACTGAAGCTTTCTTT. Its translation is CASSQGRPGASTEAFF.

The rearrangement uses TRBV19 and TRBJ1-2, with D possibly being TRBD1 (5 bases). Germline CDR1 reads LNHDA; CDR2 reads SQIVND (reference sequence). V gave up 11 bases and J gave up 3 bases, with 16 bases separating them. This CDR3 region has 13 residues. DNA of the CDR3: TGTGCCCCAGAGGGAAAACAGGACTATGGCTACACCTTC. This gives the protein CAPEGKQDYGYTF.

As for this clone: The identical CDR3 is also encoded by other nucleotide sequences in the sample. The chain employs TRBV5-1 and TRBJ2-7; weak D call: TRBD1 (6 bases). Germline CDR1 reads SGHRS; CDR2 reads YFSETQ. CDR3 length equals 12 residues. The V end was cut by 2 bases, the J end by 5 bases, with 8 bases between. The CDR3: CASSLGGDEQYF. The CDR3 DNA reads TGCGCCAGCAGCTTAGGGGGAGACGAGCAGTACTTC.

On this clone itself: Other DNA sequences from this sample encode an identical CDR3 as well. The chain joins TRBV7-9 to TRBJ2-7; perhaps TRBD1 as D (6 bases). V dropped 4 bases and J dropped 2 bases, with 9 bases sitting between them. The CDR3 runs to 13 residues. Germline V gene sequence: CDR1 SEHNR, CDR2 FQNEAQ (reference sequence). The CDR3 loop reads CASSWGRAYEQYF. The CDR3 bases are TGTGCCAGCAGCTGGGGGCGCGCCTACGAGCAGTACTTC.